One and the same sample provided the 14 T cell receptor beta chains below, sequenced in a study of response to subunit inactivated influenza vaccine. Each CDR3 protein is one row after TCRdb ran MiXCR on the RT-PCR reads. The sample includes fewer than 750,000 distinct CDR3 sequences, around 15% of them seen just once. The specimen comprised PBMCs from blood, sampled about 12 days after vaccination. The origin of the receptors is a man aged 50 to 60 who received an inactivated influenza vaccine.

There are many counts of this clonotype. The chain joins TRBV6-2 or TRBV6-3 to TRBJ2-3, with D possibly being TRBD1 (5 bases). Germline loops: CDR1 MNHEY, CDR2 SVGEGT. V was trimmed by 0 bases and J by 9 bases, leaving 13 bases between them. The CDR3 covers 14 residues. CDR3 protein: CASSYSDTGRTQYF. For the CDR3, the DNA is TGTGCCAGCAGTTACTCGGACACCGGCCGCACGCAGTATTTT.

This clonotype was seen a handful of times. The chain uses TRBV10-3 and TRBJ2-5; D is unresolved. The length of the CDR3 is 13 residues. Germline V CDR1 and CDR2: ENHRY, SYGVKD. The V end lost 7 bases, the J end lost 1 base, and 10 bases lay between the germline ends. The CDR3 nucleotides read TGTGCCATCAAAGACGCAATCCAAGAGACCCAGTACTTC. Translated, it gives CAIKDAIQETQYF.

V gene TRBV6-1 combines with J gene TRBJ1-6; D gene unclear. Germline V gives CDR1 MNHNS, CDR2 SASEGT. This CDR3 contains 13 residues. Trimming removed 0 bases at V and 6 bases at J, with 3 bases between. This CDR3 is CASSEAFNSPLHF. The CDR3 DNA is TGTGCCAGCAGTGAAGCGTTTAATTCACCCCTCCACTTT.

This clonotype was counted between two and nine times. V gene TRBV28 combines with J gene TRBJ2-7; 10 bases align to TRBD2. Germline lookup yields CDR1 MDHEN and CDR2 SYDVKM. The CDR3 consists of 13 residues. The V and J ends lost 1 base and 10 bases, in that order; junction bases with no gene match: 4. CDR3 in DNA: TGTGCCAGCAGTTTATCTAGCGGGAGAGTACAGTACTTC. Protein product: CASSLSSGRVQYF. The full variable domain, in which reference TRBV28 and TRBJ2-7 provide the parts outside the CDR3, is DVKVTQSSRYLVKRTGEKVFLECVQDMDHENMFWYRQDPGLGLRLIYFSYDVKMKEKGDIPEGYSVSREKKERFSLILESASTNQTSMYLCASSLSSGRVQYFGPGTRLTVT.

The V gene is TRBV28, the J gene TRBJ2-5, with 9 nucleotides matching TRBD2. CDR1 is MDHEN, CDR2 SYDVKM, per germline. The CDR3 is made up of 15 amino acids. V dropped 5 bases and J dropped 5; count of bases not matched to a gene: 9. CDR3 in DNA: TGTGCCAGCAGTCCCGGGGCGGGGGGGAAGGAGACCCAGTACTTC. Encoded protein: CASSPGAGGKETQYF.

This clonotype occurred many times. The rearrangement uses TRBV28 and TRBJ2-1; possibly TRBD2 for D (5 bases). Trimming removed 5 bases from V and 6 bases from J, with 11 bases in between. Germline assignment: CDR1 MDHEN and CDR2 SYDVKM. CDR3 length: 13 amino acids. CDR3 DNA: TGTGCCAGCAGTGACTACCCCTCCAATGAGCAGTTCTTC. It specifies CASSDYPSNEQFF.

This chain links TRBV29-1 with TRBJ2-5; 8 nucleotides align to TRBD2. The CDR3 sequence is 12 residues long. Trimming removed 6 bases from V and 4 bases from J; junction bases left unmatched: 4. The germline gives CDR1 SQVTM, CDR2 ANQGSEA. This CDR3 reads CSVGTSGETQYF. The CDR3, as DNA: TGCAGCGTAGGGACTAGTGGAGAGACCCAGTACTTC.

This clonotype has more than one count but fewer than ten. The rearrangement joins TRBV6-1 to TRBJ2-7; maybe TRBD1 (6 bases). V was clipped by 4 bases and J by 3 bases, with 10 bases between them. CDR1 is MNHNS and CDR2 is SASEGT in the germline V gene. This CDR3 has 13 residues. The CDR3 sequence is CASSGTANYEQYF. Here the CDR3 DNA reads TGTGCCAGCAGTGGGACAGCAAACTACGAGCAGTACTTC.

This clonotype has only a few counts. The chain recombines TRBV4-3 with TRBJ2-2, with 8 bases identical to TRBD1. CDR3 length: 17 amino acids. Unmatched junction bases numbered 9, after V lost 1 base and J lost 5 bases. Per the germline V gene, CDR1 is LGHNA and CDR2 is YSLEER. CDR3 sequence (DNA): TGCGCCAGCAGCCAAGGGAGGACAGGGCAAAGGACCGGGGAGCTGTTTTTT. It codes for CASSQGRTGQRTGELFF.

The table lists this clonotype with many counts. The chain is built from TRBV11-2 and TRBJ1-6, with no clear D. V was pared by 2 bases and J by 0 bases, with 5 bases between. The CDR3 totals 15 residues. Germline V gives CDR1 SGHAT, CDR2 FQNNGV. The CDR3 bases are TGTGCCAGCAGCTTACTCAGCTCCTATAATTCACCCCTCCACTTT. Protein sequence: CASSLLSSYNSPLHF.

The chain couples TRBV29-1 to TRBJ1-2, with unresolved D. Trimming cost V 5 bases and J 8 bases, with 18 bases left between them. The CDR3 is made up of 13 amino acids. Germline loops: CDR1 SQVTM, CDR2 ANQGSEA. The CDR3 protein is CSVSLLGSKGYTF. DNA of the CDR3: TGCAGCGTTAGCTTACTCGGGTCTAAAGGCTACACCTTC.

The V gene is TRBV28, the J gene TRBJ1-5; perhaps TRBD1 as D (6 bases). The V gene lost 8 bases and the J gene lost 4 bases, with 12 bases spanning the gap. CDR1 and CDR2 from the germline V gene are MDHEN and SYDVKM. The CDR3 has 13 amino acids. As DNA, the CDR3 is TGTGCCAGCGGAATCAGGGGAAATCAGCCCCAGCATTTT. The encoded protein is CASGIRGNQPQHF. The full variable domain, with the rest looked up from reference TRBV28 and TRBJ1-5, is DVKVTQSSRYLVKRTGEKVFLECVQDMDHENMFWYRQDPGLGLRLIYFSYDVKMKEKGDIPEGYSVSREKKERFSLILESASTNQTSMYLCASGIRGNQPQHFGDGTRLSIL.

This clonotype was observed many times. The rearrangement links TRBV6-5 to TRBJ2-7, with D unresolved. V was cut by 4 bases and J by 3 bases, with 10 bases left in between. CDR3 length equals 13 residues. The germline gives CDR1 MNHEY, CDR2 SVGAGI. This chain's CDR3 is CASSWVWDYEQYF. CDR3 DNA sequence: TGTGCCAGCAGTTGGGTATGGGACTACGAGCAGTACTTC.

On this clonotype: A much larger clone is a single base away; this may be a read error. The chain links TRBV7-2 to TRBJ1-5; D not resolved. Germline assignment: CDR1 SGHTA and CDR2 FQGNSA. The CDR3 consists of 13 residues. V was shortened by 3 bases and J by 4 bases, with 7 bases between the two germline ends. CDR3 loop: CASSFGENQPQHF. For the CDR3, the DNA is TGTGCCAGCAGCTTCGGGGAGAATCAGCCCCAGCATTTT.